The clone carrying this TCR beta chain was picked up one time. Trimming took 4 bases from V and 2 from J, leaving 12 bases between them. The CDR3 consists of 14 residues. Germline CDR1 reads MNHEY; CDR2 reads SMNVEV (reference sequence). As the sequencing template, cDNA was produced by extracting RNA and reverse transcribing it. Clones were sequenced by immunoSEQ multiplex PCR, and TCRdb holds only the in-frame ones, with some missing. Among 90,000 to 100,000 clones, roughly 64% were seen once, and the ten largest hold 15% to 19%. The data were obtained in a study of CD8+ T cells in alopecia areata. Treatment described: oral pan-JAK inhibitor, 5-10 mg twice daily. Collection of lesional scalp punch biopsies and peripheral blood was performed in alopecia areata patients.

Sequencing used CD8+ T cells sorted from blood, obtained at week 4, from a patient treated with tofacitinib. This TCR was sampled from a human donor with alopecia areata. The chain has TRBV27 and TRBJ2-7, with D unclear. The CDR3 DNA reads as TGTGCCAGCAGTTCTATCCCGTTGACCTACGAGCAGTACTTC. As protein: CASSSIPLTYEQYF.